This is a list of T cell receptor beta chains from one sample in a study of blood T cell repertoires in COVID-19. TCRdb's copy holds only in-frame clones and misses some; the assay was immunoSEQ multiplex PCR. Here the sample spans roughly 110,000 clones, about two thirds being singletons. Input material: peripheral blood. The origin of the receptors is a human donor with acute or convalescent COVID-19. The donor label of this sample is uncertain. Each CDR3 is given without its conserved first and last residue.

v_call | cdr3_length | cdr3_aa
TRBV29-1 | 10 | SVLTGKDTIY
TRBV3-1/TRBV3-2 | 12 | ASSQDGRVRGYT
TRBV24-1 | 12 | ATDEAGGTDTQY
TRBV10-1 | 12 | ASDPGQRPDTQY
TRBV7-8 | 14 | ASSYRTGLNTGELF
TRBV4-1 | 12 | ASSQDSRGYGYT
TRBV13 | 12 | ASSLNPYGDTQY
TRBV4-1 | 14 | ASSQDPGGIGSPLH
TRBV18 | 14 | ASSIQGMNGNSPLH
TRBV11-2 | 14 | ASSLALGQAVYEQY
TRBV2 | 9 | ASILTNGYT
TRBV15 | 12 | ATGADKGNTEAF
TRBV5-1 | 13 | ASTGLAGETGELF
TRBV4-2 | 13 | ASSQVGGGADTQY
TRBV7-2 | 16 | ASSLGGLAGGLSDTQY
TRBV7-9 | 10 | ASSGQGHGYT
TRBV4-1 | 16 | ASSQAGGAGVSTDTQY
TRBV19 | 11 | ASSFYVGLEAF
TRBV7-9 | 10 | ASSLPEGGYT
TRBV6-1 | 13 | ASSEAGTRGYEQY
TRBV12-5 | 12 | ASGRGRSGTEAF
TRBV24-1 | 11 | ATSDFAGYGYT
TRBV5-1 | 12 | ASRQQGAGGPAF
TRBV3-1/TRBV3-2 | 13 | ASSPGSGNNQPQH
TRBV28 | 11 | ASSFGGNTEAF
TRBV11-2 | 12 | ASSFLQGAGEQY
TRBV4-2 | 12 | ASSQDSRTYEQY
TRBV10-2 | 10 | ASRGRNSPLH
TRBV7-8 | 11 | ASGGFRNTEAF
TRBV30 | 11 | AWSGQYRSPLH
TRBV7-6 | 11 | ASSLLTGGEAF
TRBV3-1/TRBV3-2 | 13 | ASSPRNRLWGEAF
TRBV5-6 | 13 | ASSLRRGSSSPLH
TRBV24-1 | 13 | ATSDPSDRPYGYT
TRBV6-5 | 12 | ASSYGTGYETQY
TRBV6-6 | 12 | ASRRQGGDEKLF
TRBV27 | 14 | ASSSETVATNEKLF
TRBV10-3 | 12 | AISERGGRETQY
TRBV6-6 | 13 | ASSFLRGRNSPLH
TRBV6-6 | 12 | ASRPRTNYNEQF
TRBV5-1 | 11 | ASSLELDTEAF
TRBV11-2 | 14 | ASSLWVGGSTDTQY